This passage covers 23 T cell receptor beta chains from one sample sequenced in a study of CD8+ T cells in alopecia areata. Treatment specified: oral pan-JAK inhibitor, 5-10 mg twice daily. cDNA serving as the sequencing template came from extracted, reverse transcribed RNA. Libraries were prepared by immunoSEQ multiplex PCR; TCRdb keeps only in-frame clonotypes and omits some of them. The table lists about 220,000 clones, about three fifths of them singletons. The sample in question was CD4+ T cells sorted from blood, obtained at week 4, from a patient treated with tofacitinib. The receptors were sampled from a human donor with alopecia areata.

The chain joins TRBV10-3 to TRBJ1-1; the D gene is possibly TRBD1 (5 bases). The CDR3 has 13 amino acids. In germline, CDR1 is ENHRY, CDR2 SYGVKD. Trimming shortened V by 6 bases and J by 3 bases, and 11 bases separated the two germline ends. The CDR3 spells CAIRLRVDTEAFF. The CDR3 bases are TGTGCCATCAGACTCAGGGTTGACACTGAAGCTTTCTTT.

Points on this clone: The junction departs from germline at one end; a sequencing error may be responsible. V and J are TRBV29-1 and TRBJ2-1; a weak D match, TRBD1 (5 bases). CDR3 length: 12 residues. Germline V gene lookup returns CDR1 SQVTM and CDR2 ANQGSEA. The CDR3 coding sequence is TGCAGCGTTGATCAGGGATACACTGAGCAGTTCTTC. Translated, it gives CSVDQGYTEQFF.

The sample holds one count of this clone. The J gene is TRBJ1-2, the V gene TRBV29-1; D might be TRBD1 (5 bases). The V gene's germline CDR1 is SQVTM and CDR2 ANQGSEA. V gave up 3 bases and J gave up 2 bases, with 13 bases separating them. The CDR3 spans 14 residues. Written as DNA, the CDR3 is TGCAGCGTTGAGAGTGGGGCCCAAAACTATGGCTACACCTTC. As protein: CSVESGAQNYGYTF.

This chain links TRBV29-1 with TRBJ1-1; D gene unclear. The CDR3 runs to 13 residues. The V gene's germline CDR1 is SQVTM and CDR2 ANQGSEA. V was shortened by 8 bases and J by 0 bases, with 13 bases between the two germline ends. Here the CDR3 reads CSYTPTVNTEAFF. In DNA form, the CDR3 reads TGCAGCTATACTCCTACAGTGAACACTGAAGCTTTCTTT.

The rearrangement uses TRBV7-6 and TRBJ2-7, with a possible D match to TRBD2 (6 bases). Germline assignment: CDR1 SGHVS and CDR2 FNYEAQ. The CDR3 runs 16 residues. V was clipped by 1 base and J by 0 bases, with 13 bases between them. CDR3 protein: CASSLGRGLSSYEQYF. For the CDR3, the DNA is TGTGCCAGCAGCTTAGGGCGGGGCCTAAGCTCCTACGAGCAGTACTTC.

The chain has TRBV7-2 and TRBJ2-3, with a tentative D call TRBD1 (6 bases). Germline lookup yields CDR1 SGHTA and CDR2 FQGNSA. CDR3 size: 15 residues. The V end lost 3 bases, the J end lost 4 bases, and 14 bases lay between the germline ends. CDR3 sequence (DNA): TGTGCCAGCAGCTTGATGTTAGGGGGAGCAGATACGCAGTATTTT. Encoded protein: CASSLMLGGADTQYF. Drawing the rest from reference TRBV7-2 and TRBJ2-3, the complete variable domain is GAGVSQSPSNKVTEKGKDVELRCDPISGHTALYWYRQSLGQGLEFLIYFQGNSAPDKSGLPSDRFSAERTGGSVSTLTIQRTQQEDSAVYLCASSLMLGGADTQYFGPGTRLTVL.

There are a few counts of this clone. The rearrangement uses TRBV9 and TRBJ2-1; 13 bases match TRBD2. This CDR3 spans 15 amino acids. V shed 3 bases and J 6 bases; nucleotides not matched to a gene: 3. Per the germline V gene, CDR1 is SGDLS and CDR2 is YYNGEE. The CDR3 nucleotides are TGTGCCAGCAGCGGTCGGACTAGCGGGGGCAATGAGCAGTTCTTC. This translates into CASSGRTSGGNEQFF.

The chain joins TRBV5-4 to TRBJ2-1; TRBD1 matches at 7 bases. The CDR3 loop spans 16 amino acids. In germline, CDR1 is SGHNT, CDR2 YYREEE (reference sequence). The V gene end was trimmed by 4 bases and the J gene end by 6 bases; junction bases not matched to a gene: 13. CDR3 nucleotide sequence: TGTGCCAGCAGCGAGATACCAGGGGGAATCGGCAATGAGCAGTTCTTC. Its translation is CASSEIPGGIGNEQFF.

The chain employs TRBV2 and TRBJ2-6; 7 positions agree with TRBD1. Germline CDR1 and CDR2: SNHLY and FYNNEI. The V segment lost 3 bases and the J segment 5 bases; nucleotides outside the gene matches: 7. This CDR3 has 16 amino acids. CDR3 sequence (DNA): TGTGCCAGCAGTGACGACAGGGCCCTTTGGGCCAACGTCCTGACTTTC. It yields the protein CASSDDRALWANVLTF. Complete variable domain (other parts from reference TRBV2 and TRBJ2-6): EPEVTQTPSHQVTQMGQEVILRCVPISNHLYFYWYRQILGQKVEFLVSFYNNEISEKSEIFDDQFSVERPDGSNFTLKIRSTKLEDSAMYFCASSDDRALWANVLTFGAGSRLTVL.

This clone was recorded only once. The V and J genes are TRBV9 and TRBJ1-5; the D gene is possibly TRBD1 (5 bases). Trimming removed 1 base from V and 5 bases from J, with 10 bases in between. The CDR3 length is 14 residues. Germline V gives CDR1 SGDLS, CDR2 YYNGEE. The CDR3 nucleotides are TGTGCCAGCAGCGTAACCGGGACCTATCAGCCCCAGCATTTT. Translated, it gives CASSVTGTYQPQHF.

The chain combines TRBV18 with TRBJ2-7, with D possibly called TRBD1 or TRBD2 (5 bases each). This CDR3 is 14 amino acids long. Germline V gene sequence: CDR1 KGHSH, CDR2 LQKENI. V dropped 3 bases and J dropped 7 bases, with 16 bases sitting between them. As DNA, the CDR3 is TGTGCCAGCTCACCGGTCCAGGGTACGGGGGAGCAGTACTTC. This encodes CASSPVQGTGEQYF.

This clone has only a few counts. V gene TRBV19 combines with J gene TRBJ1-1; the match to TRBD1 covers 8 bases. Germline V gene sequence: CDR1 LNHDA, CDR2 SQIVND (reference sequence). The CDR3 loop spans 12 amino acids. The junction had 4 bases not matched to a gene; V was cut back by 5 bases and J by 8 bases. The CDR3 bases are TGTGCCAGTAGTGTCCGGGACAGGGAAGCTTTCTTT. Amino acids: CASSVRDREAFF.

This rearrangement joins TRBV7-8 to TRBJ2-1; 9 bases are shared with TRBD1. V shed 4 bases, J shed 14 bases, and the junction held 6 bases outside the gene matches. Germline loops: CDR1 SGHVS, CDR2 FQNEAQ. The CDR3 totals 12 residues. The CDR3 loop reads CASSSLRDREFF. CDR3 DNA sequence: TGTGCCAGCAGCTCCCTCCGGGACAGGGAGTTCTTC.

To note about this clone: Additional DNA sequences in this sample encode the identical CDR3. This rearrangement joins TRBV6-5 to TRBJ1-2, with D perhaps matching TRBD1 (6 bases). CDR1 is MNHEY, CDR2 SVGAGI, per germline. The V end was cut by 6 bases, the J end by 2 bases, with 10 bases between. There are 13 residues in the CDR3. The CDR3 region has the DNA TGTGCCAGCAGCTCCACAGGGAACTATGGCTACACCTTC. Translation: CASSSTGNYGYTF.

As DNA, the CDR3 is TGTGCCACCACAGAGGAGCCCCCAAGCGGTACAGATACGCAGTATTTT. This encodes CATTEEPPSGTDTQYF. The chain employs TRBV15 and TRBJ2-3; TRBD2 is a possible D gene (5 bases). Trimming took off 7 bases at V and 3 bases at J, with 20 bases between the two ends. CDR3 size: 16 residues. The V gene's germline CDR1 is LNHNV and CDR2 YYDKDF (reference sequence).

V usage is TRBV11-2 and J usage is TRBJ1-1, with D unclear. The CDR3 sequence is 15 residues long. V lost 3 bases to trimming and J lost 1 base, with 12 bases between them. Germline values: CDR1 SGHAT, CDR2 FQNNGV. The CDR3 DNA sequence: TGTGCCAGCAGCTTGGGAATTACGGGGAACACTGAAGCTTTCTTT. It codes for CASSLGITGNTEAFF. Combining the CDR3 with reference TRBV11-2 and TRBJ1-1 gives the whole variable domain EAGVAQSPRYKIIEKRQSVAFWCNPISGHATLYWYQQILGQGPKLLIQFQNNGVVDDSQLPKDRFSAERLKGVDSTLKIQPAKLEDSAVYLCASSLGITGNTEAFFGQGTRLTVV.

The rearrangement joins TRBV7-2 to TRBJ2-7; the D is unclear. Germline values: CDR1 SGHTA, CDR2 FQGNSA. Trimming took off 5 bases at V and 0 bases at J, with 20 bases between the two ends. This CDR3 has 17 residues. In nucleotides, the CDR3 is TGTGCCAGCAGCCCAACCCAAGGACGGCTAAACTCCTACGAGCAGTACTTC. Translation gives CASSPTQGRLNSYEQYF. Using reference TRBV7-2 and TRBJ2-7 for the parts outside the CDR3, the full variable domain is GAGVSQSPSNKVTEKGKDVELRCDPISGHTALYWYRQSLGQGLEFLIYFQGNSAPDKSGLPSDRFSAERTGGSVSTLTIQRTQQEDSAVYLCASSPTQGRLNSYEQYFGPGTRLTVT.

The rearrangement links TRBV7-7 to TRBJ2-5; D unclear. Germline CDR1 SSHAT, CDR2 FNYEAQ (reference sequence). V lost 2 bases and J lost 5, with 3 bases in between. This CDR3 is 11 amino acids long. The CDR3 nucleotides read TGTGCCAGCAGCTTACCGGAGACCCAGTACTTC. Translation: CASSLPETQYF.

The rearrangement joins TRBV10-3 to TRBJ1-5; the D gene is possibly TRBD1 (5 bases). V gave up 1 base and J gave up 6 bases, with 13 bases separating them. CDR3 size: 15 residues. CDR1 is ENHRY and CDR2 is SYGVKD in the germline V gene. The CDR3 spells CAISEFDREGQPQHF. The CDR3 bases are TGTGCCATCAGTGAGTTCGACAGAGAGGGTCAGCCCCAGCATTTT.

This sequence joins TRBV9 and TRBJ2-3, with 11 bases matching TRBD2. This CDR3 contains 15 residues. Trimming removed 0 bases from V and 5 bases from J; junction bases left unmatched: 2. Looked up from germline, CDR1 is SGDLS and CDR2 is YYNGEE. CDR3 coding DNA: TGTGCCAGCAGCGTAGGGCTAGCGGGGGGAGATACGCAGTATTTT. This encodes CASSVGLAGGDTQYF. Supplemented by reference TRBV9 and TRBJ2-3, the full variable domain reads DSGVTQTPKHLITATGQRVTLRCSPRSGDLSVYWYQQSLDQGLQFLIQYYNGEERAKGNILERFSAQQFPDLHSELNLSSLELGDSALYFCASSVGLAGGDTQYFGPGTRLTVL.

The rearrangement uses TRBV10-2 and TRBJ2-1, with D hard to call. The germline V and J ends were trimmed by 2 bases and 7 bases, with 3 bases remaining between them. CDR3 size: 11 residues. Germline V gene sequence: CDR1 WSHSY, CDR2 SAAADI. DNA for the CDR3: TGCGCCAGCAGTGAGGGTAATGAGCAGTTCTTC. Amino acid sequence: CASSEGNEQFF.

The chain uses TRBV2 and TRBJ1-2; 9 nucleotides align to TRBD1. Germline CDR1 reads SNHLY; CDR2 reads FYNNEI. Losses at the gene ends were 7 bases for V and 4 bases for J; bases not matched to a gene: 7. The CDR3 sequence is 14 residues long. CDR3 sequence reads: CASTRTGDGYGYTF. In DNA, the CDR3 is TGTGCCAGCACCCGGACAGGGGATGGCTATGGCTACACCTTC.

The chain links TRBV2 to TRBJ2-1, with D perhaps matching TRBD2 (6 bases). The V gene's germline CDR1 is SNHLY and CDR2 FYNNEI. The CDR3 length is 13 residues. Trimming removed 2 bases from V and 6 bases from J, with 8 bases in between. This chain's CDR3 is CASSELGGNEQFF. The CDR3 DNA sequence: TGTGCCAGCAGTGAACTGGGGGGCAATGAGCAGTTCTTC.